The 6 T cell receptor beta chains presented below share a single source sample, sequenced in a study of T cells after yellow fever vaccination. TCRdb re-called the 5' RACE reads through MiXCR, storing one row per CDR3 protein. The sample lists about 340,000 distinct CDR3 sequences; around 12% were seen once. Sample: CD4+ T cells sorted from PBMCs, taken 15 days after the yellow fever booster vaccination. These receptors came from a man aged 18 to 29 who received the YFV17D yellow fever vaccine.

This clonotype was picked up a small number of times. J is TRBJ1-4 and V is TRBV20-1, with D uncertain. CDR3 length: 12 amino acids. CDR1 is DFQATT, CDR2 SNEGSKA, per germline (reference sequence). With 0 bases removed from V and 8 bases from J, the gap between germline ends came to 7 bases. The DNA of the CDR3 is TGCAGTGCTAGAGATGGGATAGAAAAACTGTTTTTT. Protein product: CSARDGIEKLFF.

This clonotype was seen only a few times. The CDR3 nucleotides are TGTGCCAGCAGTTTGAGGGACAGGGATCTATATAGCAATCAGCCCCAGCATTTT. Amino acid sequence: CASSLRDRDLYSNQPQHF. V is TRBV28 and J is TRBJ1-5; 9 bases align to TRBD1. V shed 3 bases, J shed 0 bases, and the junction held 9 bases outside the gene matches. Germline CDR1 MDHEN, CDR2 SYDVKM. The CDR3 loop spans 18 amino acids.

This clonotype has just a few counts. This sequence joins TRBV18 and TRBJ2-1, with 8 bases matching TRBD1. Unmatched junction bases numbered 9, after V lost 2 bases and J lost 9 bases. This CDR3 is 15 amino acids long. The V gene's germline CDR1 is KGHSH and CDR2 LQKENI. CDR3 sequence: CASSPEQGAISEQFF. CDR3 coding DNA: TGTGCCAGCTCACCAGAGCAGGGGGCGATAAGTGAGCAGTTCTTC. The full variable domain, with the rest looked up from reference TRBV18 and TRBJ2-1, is NAGVMQNPRHLVRRRGQEARLRCSPMKGHSHVYWYRQLPEEGLKFMVYLQKENIIDESGMPKERFSAEFPKEGPSILRIQQVVRGDSAAYFCASSPEQGAISEQFFGPGTRLTVL.

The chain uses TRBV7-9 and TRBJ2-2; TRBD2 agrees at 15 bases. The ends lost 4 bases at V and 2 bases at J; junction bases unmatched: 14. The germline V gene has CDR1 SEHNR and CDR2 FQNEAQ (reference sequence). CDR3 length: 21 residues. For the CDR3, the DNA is TGTGCCAGCAGCTCACCCCCACCCGGGACTAGCGGGGGGACTAACACCGGGGAGCTGTTTTTT. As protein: CASSSPPPGTSGGTNTGELFF. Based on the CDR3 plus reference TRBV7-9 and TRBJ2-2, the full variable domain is DTGVSQNPRHKITKRGQNVTFRCDPISEHNRLYWYRQTLGQGPEFLTYFQNEAQLEKSRLLSDRFSAERPKGSFSTLEIQRTEQGDSAMYLCASSSPPPGTSGGTNTGELFFGEGSRLTVL.

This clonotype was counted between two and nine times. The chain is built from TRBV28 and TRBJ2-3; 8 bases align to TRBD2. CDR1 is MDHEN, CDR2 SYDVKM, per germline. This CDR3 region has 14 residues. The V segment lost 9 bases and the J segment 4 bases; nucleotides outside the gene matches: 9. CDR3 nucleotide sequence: TGTGCCAGTTTAACGGGACTAGTTGCAGATACGCAGTATTTT. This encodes CASLTGLVADTQYF.

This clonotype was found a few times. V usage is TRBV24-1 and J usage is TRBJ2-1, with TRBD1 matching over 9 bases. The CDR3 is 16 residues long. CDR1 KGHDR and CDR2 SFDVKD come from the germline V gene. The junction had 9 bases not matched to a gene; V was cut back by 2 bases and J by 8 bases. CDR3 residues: CATSDSGQGRGDEQFF. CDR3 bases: TGTGCCACCAGTGATTCCGGACAGGGGAGGGGGGATGAGCAGTTCTTC.